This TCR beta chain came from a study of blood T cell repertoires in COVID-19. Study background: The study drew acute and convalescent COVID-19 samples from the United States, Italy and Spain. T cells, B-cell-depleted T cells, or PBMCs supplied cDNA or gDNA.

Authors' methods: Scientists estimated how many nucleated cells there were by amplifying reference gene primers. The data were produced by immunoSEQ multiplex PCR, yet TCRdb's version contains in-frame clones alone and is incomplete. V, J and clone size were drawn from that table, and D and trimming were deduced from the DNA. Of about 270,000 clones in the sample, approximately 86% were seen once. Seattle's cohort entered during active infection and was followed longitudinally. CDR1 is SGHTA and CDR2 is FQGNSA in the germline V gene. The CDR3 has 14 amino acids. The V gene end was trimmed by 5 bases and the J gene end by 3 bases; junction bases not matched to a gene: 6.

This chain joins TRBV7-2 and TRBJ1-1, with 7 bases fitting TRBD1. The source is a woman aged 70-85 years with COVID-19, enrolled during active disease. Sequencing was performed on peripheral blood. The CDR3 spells CASSPRQGYTEAFF. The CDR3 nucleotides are TGTGCCAGCAGCCCCAGACAGGGTTACACTGAAGCTTTCTTT.